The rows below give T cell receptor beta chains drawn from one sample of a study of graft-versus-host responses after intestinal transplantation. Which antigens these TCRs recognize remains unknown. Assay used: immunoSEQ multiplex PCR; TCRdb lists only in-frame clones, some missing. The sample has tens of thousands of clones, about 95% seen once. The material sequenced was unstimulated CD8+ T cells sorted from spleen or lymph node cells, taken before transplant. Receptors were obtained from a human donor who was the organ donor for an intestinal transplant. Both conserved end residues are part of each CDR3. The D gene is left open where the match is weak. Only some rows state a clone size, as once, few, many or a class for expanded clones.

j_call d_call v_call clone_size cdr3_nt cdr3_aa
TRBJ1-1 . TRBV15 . TGTGCCACCGCCCGCATGAACACTGAAGCTTTCTTT CATARMNTEAFF
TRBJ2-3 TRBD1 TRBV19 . TGTGCCAGTGGGACAGGGCCCACAGATACGCAGTATTTT CASGTGPTDTQYF
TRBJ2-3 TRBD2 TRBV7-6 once TGTGCCAGCAGCTTAGGCGCGGGGGGCACAGATACGCAGTATTTT CASSLGAGGTDTQYF
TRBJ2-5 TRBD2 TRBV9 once TGTGCCAGCAGCGCTCTAGCGGGGGGGATCCAAGAGACCCAGTACTTC CASSALAGGIQETQYF
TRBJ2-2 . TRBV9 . TGTGCCAGCACCGCTTCCGGGGTCGCGAACACCGGGGAGCTGTTTTTT CASTASGVANTGELFF
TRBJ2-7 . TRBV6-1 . TGTGCCACTGATCGCGGGCCGACACCTCCCTACGAGCAGTACTTC CATDRGPTPPYEQYF
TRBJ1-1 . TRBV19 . TGTGCCAGTAGTATCTTGCACACTGAAGCTTTCTTT CASSILHTEAFF
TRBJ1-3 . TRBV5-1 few TGCGCCAGTTCAGAGTACAGCTCTGGAAACACCATATATTTT CASSEYSSGNTIYF
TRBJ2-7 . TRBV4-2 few TGTGCCAGTAGCCCGAGCAGGACCTACGAGCAGTACTTC CASSPSRTYEQYF
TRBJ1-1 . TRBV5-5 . TGTGCCAGCAGCTTTATGTTGAACACTGAAGCTTTCTTT CASSFMLNTEAFF
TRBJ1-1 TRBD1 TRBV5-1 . TGCGCCAGCAGCTTAGGCGGACAGGGGAACACTGAAGCTTTCTTT CASSLGGQGNTEAFF
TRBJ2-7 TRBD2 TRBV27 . TGTGCCAGCAGTTTAACGGCTAGCGGGTCCTACGAGCAGTACTTC CASSLTASGSYEQYF
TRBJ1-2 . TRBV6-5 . TGTGCCAGCAGTTACAGCGAAGGGGGAGCGGAAGGCTACACCTTC CASSYSEGGAEGYTF
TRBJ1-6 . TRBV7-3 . TGTGCCAGCAGCTTAACTACTGGCTCCAATTCACCCCTCCACTTT CASSLTTGSNSPLHF
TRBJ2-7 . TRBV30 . TGTGCCTGGACGCCTCGGAAGGGACTCGCCCCCTACGAGCAGTACTTC CAWTPRKGLAPYEQYF
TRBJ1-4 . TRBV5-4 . TGTGCCAGCAGCTCGGTCGGTCTTGGTGAAAAACTGTTTTTT CASSSVGLGEKLFF
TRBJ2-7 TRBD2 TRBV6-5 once TGTGCCAGCAGAAAACCGGGACTAGCGGAGTACGAGCAGTACTTC CASRKPGLAEYEQYF
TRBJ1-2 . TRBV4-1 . TGCGCCAGCAGCCACCGTCCACCCGGGCCGGCTGGCTACACCTTC CASSHRPPGPAGYTF
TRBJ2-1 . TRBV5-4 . TGTGCCAGCAGCTTGGGGGAGCTACACAATGAGCAGTTCTTC CASSLGELHNEQFF
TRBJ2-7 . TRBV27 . TGTGCCAGCAGCCATCAGGAGGGTTACGAGCAGTACTTC CASSHQEGYEQYF
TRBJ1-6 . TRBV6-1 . TGTGCCAGCACCCCGGGGGGTTTAGATAATTCACCCCTCCACTTT CASTPGGLDNSPLHF
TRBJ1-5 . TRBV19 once TGTGCCAGTAGTCCACAACTCCAGGGTTTTGGCAATCAGCCCCAGCATTTT CASSPQLQGFGNQPQHF
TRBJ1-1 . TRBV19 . TGTGCCAGCGGGACGGGGAACACTGAAGCTTTCTTT CASGTGNTEAFF
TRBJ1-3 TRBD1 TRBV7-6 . TGTGCCAGCACCTCACAGGGGGCTGGAAACACCATATATTTT CASTSQGAGNTIYF
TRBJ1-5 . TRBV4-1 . TGCGCCAGCAGCCAAGAAGCGGGGGTCAGGGCGGTTCAGCCCCAGCATTTT CASSQEAGVRAVQPQHF
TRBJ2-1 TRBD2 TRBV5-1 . TGCGCCAGCAGCACCGGGACTAGCGGGGCCCTTTGGGGGCAGTTCTTC CASSTGTSGALWGQFF
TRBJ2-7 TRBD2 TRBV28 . TGTGCCAGCAGTTACAGACTAGCGGGGGCCTCCTACGAGCAGTACTTC CASSYRLAGASYEQYF
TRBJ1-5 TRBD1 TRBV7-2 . TGTGCCAGCAGCTTCAGGGGGGGGGCGGATCAGCCCCAGCATTTT CASSFRGGADQPQHF
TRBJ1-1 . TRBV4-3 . TGCGCCAGCAGCCCCGGCGTGAACACTGAAGCTTTCTTT CASSPGVNTEAFF
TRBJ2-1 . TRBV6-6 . TGTGCCAGCAGTTACCCGGAGGATGAGCAGTTCTTC CASSYPEDEQFF
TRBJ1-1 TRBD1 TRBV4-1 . TGCGCCAGCAGCCCAAGGGGGCCAAGCACTGAAGCTTTCTTT CASSPRGPSTEAFF
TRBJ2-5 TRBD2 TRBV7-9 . TGTGCCAGCAGCCCCGGGGGGATCCAAGAGACCCAGTACTTC CASSPGGIQETQYF
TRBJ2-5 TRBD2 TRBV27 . TGTGCCAGCAGTCTAATAGCGGGGGTGACTAATAAAGAGACCCAGTACTTC CASSLIAGVTNKETQYF